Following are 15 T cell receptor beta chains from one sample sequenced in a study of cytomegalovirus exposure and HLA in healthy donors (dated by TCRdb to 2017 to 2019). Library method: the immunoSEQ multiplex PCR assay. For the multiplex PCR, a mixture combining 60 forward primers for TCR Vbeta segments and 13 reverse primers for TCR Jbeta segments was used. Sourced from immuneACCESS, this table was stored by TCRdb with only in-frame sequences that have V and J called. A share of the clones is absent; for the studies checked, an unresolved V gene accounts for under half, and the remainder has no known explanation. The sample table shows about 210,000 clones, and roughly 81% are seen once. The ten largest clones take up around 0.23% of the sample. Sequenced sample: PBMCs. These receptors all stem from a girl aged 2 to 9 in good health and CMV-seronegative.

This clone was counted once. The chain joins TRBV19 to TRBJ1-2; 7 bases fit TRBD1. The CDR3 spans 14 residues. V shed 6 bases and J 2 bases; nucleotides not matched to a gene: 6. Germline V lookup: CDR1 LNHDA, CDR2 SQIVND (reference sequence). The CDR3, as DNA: TGTGCCAGTAGACCCCAGGGGGTAAACTATGGCTACACCTTC. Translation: CASRPQGVNYGYTF.

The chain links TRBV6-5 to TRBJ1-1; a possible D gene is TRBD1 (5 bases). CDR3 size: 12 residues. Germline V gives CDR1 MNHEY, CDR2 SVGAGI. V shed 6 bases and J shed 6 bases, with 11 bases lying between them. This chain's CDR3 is CASRSRAAEAFF. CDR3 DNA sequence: TGTGCCAGCAGATCCAGGGCGGCTGAAGCTTTCTTT.

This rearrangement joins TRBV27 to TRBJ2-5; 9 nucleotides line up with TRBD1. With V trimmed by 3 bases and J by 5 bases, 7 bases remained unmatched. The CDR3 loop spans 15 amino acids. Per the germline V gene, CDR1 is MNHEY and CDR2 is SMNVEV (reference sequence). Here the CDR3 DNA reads TGTGCCAGCAGTTTTAATCGACAGGGGGGGGAGACCCAGTACTTC. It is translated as CASSFNRQGGETQYF.

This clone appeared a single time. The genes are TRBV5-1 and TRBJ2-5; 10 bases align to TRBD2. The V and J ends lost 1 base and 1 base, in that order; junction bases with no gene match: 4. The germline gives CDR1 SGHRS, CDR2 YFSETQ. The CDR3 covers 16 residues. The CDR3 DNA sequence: TGCGCCAGCAGCTTGTTTAGCGGGGGGCTCCAAGAGACCCAGTACTTC. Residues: CASSLFSGGLQETQYF. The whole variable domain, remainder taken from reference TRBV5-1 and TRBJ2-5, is KAGVTQTPRYLIKTRGQQVTLSCSPISGHRSVSWYQQTPGQGLQFLFEYFSETQRNKGNFPGRFSGRQFSNSRSEMNVSTLELGDSALYLCASSLFSGGLQETQYFGPGTRLLVL.

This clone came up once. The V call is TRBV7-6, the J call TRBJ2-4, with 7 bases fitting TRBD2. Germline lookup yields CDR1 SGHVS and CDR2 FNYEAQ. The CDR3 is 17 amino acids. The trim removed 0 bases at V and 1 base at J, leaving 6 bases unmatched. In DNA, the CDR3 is TGTGCCAGCAGCTTAGCCCTTAGCGGGTCCGCCAAAAACATTCAGTACTTC. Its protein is CASSLALSGSAKNIQYF.

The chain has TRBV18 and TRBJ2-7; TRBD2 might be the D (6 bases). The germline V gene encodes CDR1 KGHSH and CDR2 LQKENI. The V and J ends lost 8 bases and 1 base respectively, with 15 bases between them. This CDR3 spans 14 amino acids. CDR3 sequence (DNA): TGTGCCAGCCAAATTCTCGCGGGGTCCTACGAGCAGTACTTC. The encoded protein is CASQILAGSYEQYF.

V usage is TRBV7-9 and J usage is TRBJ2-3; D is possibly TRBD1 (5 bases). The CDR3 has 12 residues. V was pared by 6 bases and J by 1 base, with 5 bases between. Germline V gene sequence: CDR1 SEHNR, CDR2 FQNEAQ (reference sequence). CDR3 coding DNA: TGTGCCAGCAGAGGGGGCACAGATACGCAGTATTTT. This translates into CASRGGTDTQYF.

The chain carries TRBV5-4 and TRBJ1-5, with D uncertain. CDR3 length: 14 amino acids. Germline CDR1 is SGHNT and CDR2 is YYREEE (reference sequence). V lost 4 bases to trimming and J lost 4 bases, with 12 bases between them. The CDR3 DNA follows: TGTGCCAGCAGCGCCGCTGGAGGAAATCAGCCCCAGCATTTT. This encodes CASSAAGGNQPQHF.

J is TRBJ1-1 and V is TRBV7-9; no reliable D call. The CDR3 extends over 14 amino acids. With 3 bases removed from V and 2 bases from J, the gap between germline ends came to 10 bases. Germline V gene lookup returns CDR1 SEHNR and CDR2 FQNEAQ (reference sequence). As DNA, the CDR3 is TGTGCCAGCAGCTTTGGGAGTCCCAACACTGAAGCTTTCTTT. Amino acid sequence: CASSFGSPNTEAFF.

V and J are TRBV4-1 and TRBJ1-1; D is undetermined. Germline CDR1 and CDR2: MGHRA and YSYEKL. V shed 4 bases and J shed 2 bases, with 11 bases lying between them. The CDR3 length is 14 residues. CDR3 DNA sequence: TGCGCCAGCAGCCGTAACCGGGTTAACACTGAAGCTTTCTTT. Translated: CASSRNRVNTEAFF.

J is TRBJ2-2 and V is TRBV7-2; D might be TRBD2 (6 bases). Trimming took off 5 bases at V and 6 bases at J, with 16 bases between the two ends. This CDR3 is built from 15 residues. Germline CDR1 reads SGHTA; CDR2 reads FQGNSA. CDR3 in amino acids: CASSHRERSAGELFF. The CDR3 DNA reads TGTGCCAGCAGCCACCGGGAGAGGTCCGCCGGGGAGCTGTTTTTT.

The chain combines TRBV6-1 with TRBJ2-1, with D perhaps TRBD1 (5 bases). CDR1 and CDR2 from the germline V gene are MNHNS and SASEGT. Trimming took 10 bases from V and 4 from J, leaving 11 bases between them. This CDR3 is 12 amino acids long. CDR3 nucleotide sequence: TGTGCCACCTTGACAGAATACAATGAGCAGTTCTTC. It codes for CATLTEYNEQFF.

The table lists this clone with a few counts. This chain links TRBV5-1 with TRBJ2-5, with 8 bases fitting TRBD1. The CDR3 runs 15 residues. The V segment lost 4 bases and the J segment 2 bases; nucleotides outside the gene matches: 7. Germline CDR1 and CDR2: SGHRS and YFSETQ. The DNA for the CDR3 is TGCGCCAGCAGCGTCGGGACAGGTTTACAAGAGACCCAGTACTTC. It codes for CASSVGTGLQETQYF.

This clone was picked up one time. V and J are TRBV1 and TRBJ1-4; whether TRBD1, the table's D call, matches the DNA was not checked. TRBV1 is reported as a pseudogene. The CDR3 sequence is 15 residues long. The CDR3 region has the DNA TGCACCAGCAGCCAGAAGGGGGCAACTAATGAAAAACTGTTTTTT. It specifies CTSSQKGATNEKLFF.

CDR3 amino acids: CASSETRAVNEKLFF. DNA of the CDR3: TGTGCCAGCAGTGAAACGCGGGCGGTGAATGAAAAACTGTTTTTT. The chain links TRBV2 to TRBJ1-4; D gene unclear. The ends were cut back, 2 bases at V and 5 bases at J, with 12 bases in the middle. The V gene's germline CDR1 is SNHLY and CDR2 FYNNEI. This CDR3 has 15 residues.